This TCR beta chain was profiled in a study of beta chain features in type 1 diabetes. CDR1 is MNHEY and CDR2 is SMNVEV in the germline V gene (reference sequence). This CDR3 region has 14 residues. Trimming shortened V by 6 bases and J by 2 bases, and 13 bases separated the two germline ends. This clone was counted a few times. Its target is unknown. The sequenced template was cDNA made from the entire isolated RNA. The assay was immunoSEQ multiplex PCR, and TCRdb's table has in-frame clones only and misses some. The sample comprises roughly 290,000 clones, 7% to 9% of which are singletons, and 1% rests with the top ten. Purities in excess of 98% were seen in all sorted populations. The study's findings and limits: Fewer insertions but more deletions were seen at VDJ junctions in type 1 diabetes patients.

The chain recombines TRBV27 with TRBJ1-1; possibly TRBD1 for D (6 bases). The sequence was obtained from a woman under 30 in good health. Sequencing used central memory CD4+ T cells from blood. The CDR3 protein is CASRRLTGNTEAFF. The CDR3 nucleotides read TGTGCCAGCAGAAGATTGACAGGTAACACTGAAGCTTTCTTT.